The 21 T cell receptor beta chains in this list originate from one sample, sequenced in a study of T-cell memory formation after mild COVID-19. TCRdb independently ran MiXCR on the 5' RACE reads; one entry per CDR3 protein. Of approximately 300,000 distinct CDR3 sequences listed, less than 20% are singletons. The sample taken for sequencing was PBMCs or a T cell subset sorted from them (not recorded which). These receptor sequences come from a man in his late teens or twenties who had mild COVID-19 (a few samples of this study predate the infection). Cell type and time point are not known.

The chain employs TRBV4-1 and TRBJ1-2; weak D call: TRBD1 (5 bases). Trimming shortened V by 1 base and J by 4 bases, and 10 bases separated the two germline ends. This CDR3 contains 14 residues. Per the germline V gene, CDR1 is MGHRA and CDR2 is YSYEKL. The CDR3 nucleotides read TGCGCCAGCAGCCAAGGCCCCGGGACCTATGGCTACACCTTC. It encodes CASSQGPGTYGYTF.

V usage is TRBV28 and J usage is TRBJ1-5, with D possibly TRBD1 on 6 matching bases. The germline V gene has CDR1 MDHEN and CDR2 SYDVKM. The CDR3 extends over 15 amino acids. Trimming took off 6 bases at V and 0 bases at J, with 12 bases between the two ends. CDR3 nucleotides: TGTGCCAGCAGGGACAGTACTGATAGCAATCAGCCCCAGCATTTT. It is translated as CASRDSTDSNQPQHF.

This rearrangement joins TRBV4-1 to TRBJ2-3, with D possibly matching TRBD2 (6 bases). This CDR3 contains 15 residues. With 4 bases removed from V and 6 bases from J, the gap between germline ends came to 17 bases. CDR1 is MGHRA and CDR2 is YSYEKL in the germline V gene. This chain's CDR3 is CASSPDRDWEDTQYF. The CDR3, as DNA: TGCGCCAGCAGCCCTGATAGGGACTGGGAGGATACGCAGTATTTT.

This clonotype was seen more than once but under ten times. CDR3 nucleotides: TGTGCTAGTGCCCGGGTCGGCACAGATACGCAGTATTTT. Translated, it gives CASARVGTDTQYF. The J gene is TRBJ2-3, the V gene TRBV12-5; D unclear. The CDR3 length is 13 residues. V was shortened by 7 bases and J by 1 base, with 9 bases between the two germline ends. The germline V gene encodes CDR1 LGHNT and CDR2 FRNRAP.

Only a few counts were recorded for this clonotype. This chain connects TRBV6-2 or TRBV6-3 to TRBJ2-1; 8 nucleotides agree with TRBD1. V lost 9 bases, J lost 3 bases, and 4 bases stayed unmatched. The germline V gene encodes CDR1 MNHEY and CDR2 SVGEGT. The length of the CDR3 is 13 residues. The chain's CDR3 is CASGRGLYNEQFF. CDR3 DNA: TGTGCCAGTGGCAGGGGGCTCTACAATGAGCAGTTCTTC.

The table lists this clonotype with a few counts. J is TRBJ2-5 and V is TRBV4-3; D remains ambiguous. This CDR3 has 12 amino acids. Germline CDR1 is LGHNA and CDR2 is YSLEER. The V end lost 1 base, the J end lost 6 bases, and 6 bases lay between the germline ends. CDR3: CASSQAVKTQYF. CDR3 sequence (DNA): TGCGCCAGCAGCCAAGCCGTGAAGACCCAGTACTTC.

This clonotype was detected a few times. The CDR3 coding sequence is TGCGCCAGCAGCTTCTGGCCCGCCGAGGGGACCCAGTACTTC. This gives the protein CASSFWPAEGTQYF. The chain links TRBV5-1 to TRBJ2-5; possible D gene TRBD2, 5 bases. The germline V and J ends were trimmed by 2 bases and 7 bases, with 15 bases remaining between them. In germline, CDR1 is SGHRS, CDR2 YFSETQ. The CDR3 spans 14 residues. Full variable domain (outside the CDR3, taken from reference TRBV5-1 and TRBJ2-5): KAGVTQTPRYLIKTRGQQVTLSCSPISGHRSVSWYQQTPGQGLQFLFEYFSETQRNKGNFPGRFSGRQFSNSRSEMNVSTLELGDSALYLCASSFWPAEGTQYFGPGTRLLVL.

The chain links TRBV6-2 or TRBV6-3 to TRBJ2-2, with D uncertain. Germline CDR1 reads MNHEY; CDR2 reads SVGEGT. The CDR3 sequence is 12 residues long. V was shortened by 7 bases and J by 3 bases, with 6 bases between the two germline ends. CDR3 amino acids: CASTRHTGELFF. Written as DNA, the CDR3 is TGTGCCAGCACCCGGCACACCGGGGAGCTGTTTTTT.

This clonotype has more than one count but fewer than ten. This sequence joins TRBV4-1 and TRBJ1-5; 9 bases agree with TRBD1. V shed 4 bases and J 7 bases; nucleotides not matched to a gene: 5. CDR3 size: 14 residues. The germline V gene has CDR1 MGHRA and CDR2 YSYEKL. The CDR3 region has the DNA TGCGCCAGCAGCCGAGGGACAGGGAGCCAGCCCCAGCATTTT. The encoded protein is CASSRGTGSQPQHF.

This clonotype was seen a few times. This chain connects TRBV4-2 to TRBJ2-3, with TRBD2 matching 7 bases. The CDR3 is 16 amino acids. Germline V lookup: CDR1 LGHNA, CDR2 YNFKEQ. Trimming cost V 3 bases and J 1 base; bases outside gene matches: 7. CDR3 coding DNA: TGTGCCAGCAGCCATGCGACTAGCAAAGGCACAGATACGCAGTATTTT. It is translated as CASSHATSKGTDTQYF.

This sequence joins TRBV4-1 and TRBJ2-7; 11 bases line up with TRBD2. V trimming: 3 bases; J trimming: 5 bases; junction bases outside the gene matches: 9. The CDR3 is 16 amino acids. Germline CDR1 and CDR2: MGHRA and YSYEKL. The CDR3 loop is CASSHAPTSGAHEQYF. For the CDR3, the DNA is TGCGCCAGCAGCCACGCTCCGACTAGCGGGGCTCACGAGCAGTACTTC.

This clonotype was found many times. The chain combines TRBV7-3 with TRBJ2-3; 10 bases align to TRBD1. This CDR3 spans 15 amino acids. Germline CDR1 SGHTA, CDR2 FQGTGA. V dropped 6 bases and J dropped 1; count of bases not matched to a gene: 4. The CDR3 bases are TGTGCCAGCAGTGCCGGGACAGGGGGCACAGATACGCAGTATTTT. Translation gives CASSAGTGGTDTQYF.

The rearrangement uses TRBV7-2 and TRBJ2-5; TRBD2 is a possible D gene (5 bases). CDR3 size: 13 residues. V lost 3 bases, J lost 5 bases, and 10 bases lay in between. Germline V CDR1 and CDR2: SGHTA, FQGNSA. The CDR3 coding sequence is TGTGCCAGCAGCTTCGGCCCGGGGGAGACCCAGTACTTC. Translating gives CASSFGPGETQYF.

This clonotype was counted a single time. The rearrangement links TRBV11-3 to TRBJ2-2; D is perhaps TRBD2 (6 bases). Germline loops: CDR1 SGHNT, CDR2 YENEEA. The CDR3 has 14 residues. V was clipped by 2 bases and J by 6 bases, with 10 bases between them. Written as DNA, the CDR3 is TGTGCCAGCAGCTTAAACGGGGGAGCCGGGGAGCTGTTTTTT. This gives the protein CASSLNGGAGELFF.

The chain joins TRBV27 to TRBJ2-5; 7 positions match TRBD1. Germline V gives CDR1 MNHEY, CDR2 SMNVEV (reference sequence). There are 14 residues in the CDR3. Trimming removed 4 bases from V and 4 bases from J; junction bases left unmatched: 6. This CDR3 reads CASSSRDSRETQYF. The CDR3 coding sequence is TGTGCCAGCAGTTCTCGGGACAGTAGAGAGACCCAGTACTTC.

Here the CDR3 reads CASSLLAQHTEAFF. CDR3 coding DNA: TGTGCCAGCAGCTTATTGGCACAGCACACTGAAGCTTTCTTT. The chain is built from TRBV11-1 and TRBJ1-1; D remains ambiguous. CDR1 is SGHAT, CDR2 FQDESV, per germline (reference sequence). V lost 2 bases to trimming and J lost 3 bases, with 10 bases between them. The length of the CDR3 is 14 residues. Using reference TRBV11-1 and TRBJ1-1 for the parts outside the CDR3, the full variable domain is EAEVAQSPRYKITEKSQAVAFWCDPISGHATLYWYRQILGQGPELLVQFQDESVVDDSQLPKDRFSAERLKGVDSTLKIQPAELGDSAMYLCASSLLAQHTEAFFGQGTRLTVV.

The chain carries TRBV29-1 and TRBJ2-5, with D possibly being TRBD1 (5 bases). The CDR3 is 12 amino acids. Germline CDR1 reads SQVTM; CDR2 reads ANQGSEA. V was cut by 4 bases and J by 5 bases, with 11 bases left in between. The CDR3 region is CSVAGAGETQYF. The CDR3, as DNA: TGCAGCGTTGCTGGGGCCGGGGAGACCCAGTACTTC.

This clonotype has a count of ten or more. This chain links TRBV7-2 with TRBJ2-3; 9 bases are shared with TRBD1. The trim removed 8 bases at V and 2 bases at J, leaving 8 bases unmatched. The CDR3 spans 15 residues. Germline-derived CDR1 and CDR2 are SGHTA and FQGNSA. CDR3 in DNA: TGTGCCAGCGCTGGGACAGGGAGGTTCACAGATACGCAGTATTTT. Translating gives CASAGTGRFTDTQYF.

V gene TRBV5-1 combines with J gene TRBJ2-1; the D call may be TRBD1 or TRBD2 (5 bases each). This CDR3 has 14 residues. Germline V lookup: CDR1 SGHRS, CDR2 YFSETQ. The germline V and J ends were trimmed by 7 bases and 1 base, with 12 bases remaining between them. DNA of the CDR3: TGCGCCAGCTCAGGGACCGGATCCTACAATGAGCAGTTCTTC. This translates into CASSGTGSYNEQFF.

This clonotype has more than one count but fewer than ten. V gene TRBV7-2 combines with J gene TRBJ1-5; D unclear. The CDR3 totals 16 residues. Germline-derived CDR1 and CDR2 are SGHTA and FQGNSA. Trimming shortened V by 0 bases and J by 1 base, and 10 bases separated the two germline ends. CDR3 bases: TGTGCCAGCAGCTTAGCGGCTAGGGCCAGCAATCAGCCCCAGCATTTT. Protein: CASSLAARASNQPQHF.

This clonotype occurred a few times. The rearrangement links TRBV7-2 to TRBJ1-5; D is unclear. From germline, CDR1 is SGHTA and CDR2 FQGNSA. The CDR3 loop spans 15 amino acids. Trimming took 1 base from V and 1 from J, leaving 8 bases between them. The CDR3 DNA follows: TGTGCCAGCAGCTTAGACAGTTTCAGCAATCAGCCCCAGCATTTT. It encodes CASSLDSFSNQPQHF.